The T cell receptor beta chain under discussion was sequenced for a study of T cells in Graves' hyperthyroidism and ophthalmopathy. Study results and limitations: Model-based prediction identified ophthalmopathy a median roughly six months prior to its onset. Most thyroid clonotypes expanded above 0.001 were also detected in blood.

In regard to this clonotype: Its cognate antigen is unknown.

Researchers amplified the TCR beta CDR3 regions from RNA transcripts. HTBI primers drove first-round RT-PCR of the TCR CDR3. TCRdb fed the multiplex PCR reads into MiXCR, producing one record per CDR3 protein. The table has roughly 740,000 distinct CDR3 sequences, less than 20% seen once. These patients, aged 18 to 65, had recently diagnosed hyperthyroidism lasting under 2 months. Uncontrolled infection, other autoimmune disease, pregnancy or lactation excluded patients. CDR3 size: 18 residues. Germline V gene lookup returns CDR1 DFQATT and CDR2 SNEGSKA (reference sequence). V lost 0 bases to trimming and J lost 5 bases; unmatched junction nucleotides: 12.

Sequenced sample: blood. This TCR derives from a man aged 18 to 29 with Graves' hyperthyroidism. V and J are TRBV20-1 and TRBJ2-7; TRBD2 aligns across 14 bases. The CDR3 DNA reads TGCAGTGCTAGAGATTCATCCGGGACTAGCGGGAGTCTCCACGAGCAGTACTTC. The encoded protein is CSARDSSGTSGSLHEQYF.